The present T cell receptor (beta chain) was sequenced within a study of identical twins. The study, taken as a whole, reports: Low generation-probability sequences were in excess among twin-shared out-of-frame alpha sequences. Because invariant MAIT and iNKT cells could be present, zero-insertion analyses could be partly confounded.

The CDR3 is 14 amino acids. Trimming cost V 0 bases and J 3 bases, with 9 bases left between them. Template switching created a universal primer site, and the cDNA included unique molecular identifiers. TCRdb analysed the 5' RACE reads with MiXCR anew, one entry per CDR3 protein. This sample has nearly 900,000 distinct CDR3 sequences; roughly 12% occur once, and the top ten carry about 1.5%. Concerning this clonotype: Its matching antigen is unknown.

This sample was shared with a second study, whose subject was yellow fever vaccine responses in identical twins. From that second work: Twins reportedly mounted vaccine T cell responses that seemed partly convergent, partly personalized.

The sample consisted of PBMCs. The chain joins TRBV23-1 to TRBJ2-7, with D possibly TRBD1 on 5 matching bases. TRBV23-1 counts as an open reading frame of uncertain function. This TCR derives from a woman under 30 in good health. The CDR3: CASSQSITGYEQYV. The CDR3 nucleotides read TGCGCCAGCAGTCAATCTATTACAGGCTACGAGCAGTACGTC.